This paragraph reports one TCR beta chain. Its antigen is unknown. These data originate in a study of CXCR3-negative and CXCR3-positive naive CD8 T cells. Libraries were UMI-labeled 5' RACE TRB cDNA. TCRdb re-called the 5' RACE reads, yielding one record per CDR3 amino acid sequence without DNA. Recorded here are around 88,000 distinct CDR3 sequences; the top ten clones represent roughly 1.1%. Whole-study results and caveats: Researchers report CXCR3 expression partially decreased after cryopreservation, with fresh PBMCs used in most assays. Compared with CXCR3-negative naive cells, CXCR3-positive naive cells showed more hydrophobic TRB CDR3s. Naive subsets displayed similar surface CD5, and TCR strength was inferred from TRB CDR3 properties. Memory cells differed in TRBV-TRBJ usage, but naive CXCR3-negative and CXCR3-positive cells had similar usage.

CDR3 length: 12 amino acids. The germline gives CDR1 ENHRY, CDR2 SYGVKD. The sequence was collected from a human donor in good health. Some clones in this sample may be carry-over from other donors' samples. V is TRBV10-3 and J is TRBJ2-7. The sample was naive CXCR3+ CD8+ T cells from blood. Indicated subset: CD45RO-CCR7+CD27+CD95- naive CD8+ T cells expressing CXCR3 (TNR3+). This CDR3 is CATLISEYEQYF.